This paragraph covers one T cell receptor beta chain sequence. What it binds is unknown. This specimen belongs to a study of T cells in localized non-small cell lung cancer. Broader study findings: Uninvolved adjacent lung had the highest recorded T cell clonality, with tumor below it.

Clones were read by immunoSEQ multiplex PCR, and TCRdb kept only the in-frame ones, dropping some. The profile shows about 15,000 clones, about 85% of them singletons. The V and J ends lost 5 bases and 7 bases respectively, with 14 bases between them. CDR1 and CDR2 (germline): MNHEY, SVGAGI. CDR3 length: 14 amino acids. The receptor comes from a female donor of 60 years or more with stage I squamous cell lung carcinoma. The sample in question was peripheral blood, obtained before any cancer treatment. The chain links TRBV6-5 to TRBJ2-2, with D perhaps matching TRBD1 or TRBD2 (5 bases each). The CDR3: CASSESGQIGELFF. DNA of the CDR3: TGTGCCAGCAGTGAATCGGGGCAGATCGGGGAGCTGTTTTTT.